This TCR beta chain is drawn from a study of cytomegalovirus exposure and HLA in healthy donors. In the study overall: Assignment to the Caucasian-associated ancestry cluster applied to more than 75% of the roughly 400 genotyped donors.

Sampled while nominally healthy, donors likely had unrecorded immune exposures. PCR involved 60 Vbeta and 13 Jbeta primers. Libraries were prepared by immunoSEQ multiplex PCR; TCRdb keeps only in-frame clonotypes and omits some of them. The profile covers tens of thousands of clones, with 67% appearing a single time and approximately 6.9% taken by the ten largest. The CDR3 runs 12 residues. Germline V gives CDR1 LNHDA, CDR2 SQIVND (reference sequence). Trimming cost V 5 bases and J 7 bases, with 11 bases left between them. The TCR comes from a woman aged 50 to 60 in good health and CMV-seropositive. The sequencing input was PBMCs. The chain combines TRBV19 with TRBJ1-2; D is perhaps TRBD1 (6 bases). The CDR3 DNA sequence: TGTGCCAGTAGTCTGGGGGCCGCTGGCTACACCTTC. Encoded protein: CASSLGAAGYTF.